Presented here are 32 T cell receptor beta chains from one specimen sequenced in a study of blood T cell repertoires in COVID-19. The assay was immunoSEQ multiplex PCR, and TCRdb's table has in-frame clones only and misses some. The sample consists of 120,000 to 150,000 clones, 75% to 90% of them appearing once. The sequencing sample was made of peripheral blood. These receptors were taken from a woman aged 60-75 years with active COVID-19.

This chain connects TRBV7-8 to TRBJ2-3; D possibly corresponds to TRBD2 (6 bases). CDR1 and CDR2 (germline): SGHVS, FQNEAQ. V dropped 8 bases and J dropped 3 bases, with 18 bases sitting between them. The CDR3 is 15 amino acids. In DNA, the CDR3 is TGTGCCAGCGACTTTGGGGGGAGGTTAACAGATACGCAGTATTTT. Translating gives CASDFGGRLTDTQYF.

The chain employs TRBV7-2 and TRBJ2-7, with D maybe TRBD1 (5 bases). Trimming stripped 1 base from V and 2 bases from J, with 12 bases between. The CDR3 sequence is 15 residues long. CDR1 SGHTA and CDR2 FQGNSA come from the germline V gene. The CDR3 region has the DNA TGTGCCAGCAGCTTAGGGTGGGGCGATCCCTACGAGCAGTACTTC. Translated, it gives CASSLGWGDPYEQYF.

The chain links TRBV5-8 to TRBJ1-6; D is possibly TRBD1 (6 bases). CDR3 length: 14 residues. In germline, CDR1 is SGHTS, CDR2 YDEGEE. V lost 4 bases and J lost 7, with 12 bases in between. This chain's CDR3 is CASSRTAMNSPLHF. The CDR3 DNA follows: TGTGCCAGCAGCCGGACAGCGATGAATTCACCCCTCCACTTT.

The gene calls are TRBV7-8 and TRBJ2-2; D is possibly TRBD2 (5 bases). Germline-derived CDR1 and CDR2 are SGHVS and FQNEAQ. V was cut by 2 bases and J by 7 bases, with 14 bases left in between. The CDR3 loop spans 15 amino acids. The CDR3 nucleotides read TGTGCCAGCAGCTTAATTGAGGGTTTGGGCGGGGAGCTGTTTTTT. Amino acid sequence: CASSLIEGLGGELFF.

V gene TRBV9 combines with J gene TRBJ2-1; the D is unclear. Germline lookup yields CDR1 SGDLS and CDR2 YYNGEE. V gave up 3 bases and J gave up 4 bases, with 14 bases separating them. CDR3 length equals 15 residues. This chain's CDR3 is CASSADRPEYNEQFF. CDR3 coding DNA: TGTGCCAGCAGCGCGGATCGCCCGGAGTACAATGAGCAGTTCTTC.

The chain has TRBV5-4 and TRBJ1-2; TRBD1 agrees at 7 bases. The V and J ends lost 3 bases and 3 bases, in that order; junction bases with no gene match: 5. The V gene's germline CDR1 is SGHNT and CDR2 YYREEE (reference sequence). The CDR3 extends over 14 amino acids. In DNA, the CDR3 is TGTGCCAGCAGCTATAGGACAGGAGACTATGGCTACACCTTC. Residues: CASSYRTGDYGYTF.

The rearrangement uses TRBV21-1 and TRBJ2-5; the table's D call, TRBD2, has no DNA check behind it. TRBV21-1 is a listed pseudogene. The CDR3 consists of 20 residues. In nucleotides, the CDR3 is TGTGCCAGCAGCAACGATCTAAGGACTAGCGGGATGGGAGGCCAAGAGACCCAGTACTTC. This translates into CASSNDLRTSGMGGQETQYF.

J is TRBJ2-5 and V is TRBV15, with 14 bases identical to TRBD2. Per germline, CDR1 LNHNV and CDR2 YYDKDF (reference sequence). The CDR3 is made up of 17 amino acids. J lost 1 base, V lost 3 bases, and 4 bases had no gene match. CDR3 protein: CATSRRTSGRFQETQYF. In nucleotides, the CDR3 is TGTGCCACCAGCAGGCGGACTAGCGGGAGGTTCCAAGAGACCCAGTACTTC.

V usage is TRBV5-3 and J usage is TRBJ2-7; 8 bases match TRBD1. TRBV5-3 is labeled an ORF, and its function is uncertain. This CDR3 has 15 amino acids. V dropped 4 bases and J dropped 2; count of bases not matched to a gene: 8. The CDR3 reads CARSGRTGRAYEQYF. For the CDR3, the DNA is TGTGCCAGAAGCGGCCGGACAGGGAGAGCCTACGAGCAGTACTTC.

The V call is TRBV7-9, the J call TRBJ2-7, with TRBD2 as a possible D gene (5 bases). The CDR3 length is 14 residues. The ends were cut back, 5 bases at V and 7 bases at J, with 18 bases in the middle. Germline CDR1 SEHNR, CDR2 FQNEAQ (reference sequence). The CDR3 here is CASSARSGWGEQYF. CDR3 in DNA: TGTGCCAGCAGCGCTCGCAGCGGTTGGGGTGAGCAGTACTTC.

The chain carries TRBV6-5 and TRBJ2-7; possible D gene TRBD2, 6 bases. The CDR3 loop spans 11 amino acids. V was shortened by 5 bases and J by 6 bases, with 8 bases between the two germline ends. CDR1 MNHEY and CDR2 SVGAGI come from the germline V gene. CDR3 protein: CASSNSGEQYF. Written as DNA, the CDR3 is TGTGCCAGCAGTAATAGCGGCGAGCAGTACTTC.

J is TRBJ1-6 and V is TRBV4-1; unclear D gene. The V and J ends lost 4 bases and 7 bases respectively, with 20 bases between them. This CDR3 comprises 17 residues. Looked up from germline, CDR1 is MGHRA and CDR2 is YSYEKL. In DNA, the CDR3 is TGCGCCAGCAGCCCAACCTTCTTTCGAGTCAGGAATTCACCCCTCCACTTT. Translating gives CASSPTFFRVRNSPLHF.

The chain employs TRBV6-5 and TRBJ1-5; TRBD1 is a possible D gene (5 bases). In germline, CDR1 is MNHEY, CDR2 SVGAGI. The CDR3 has 15 amino acids. Trimming removed 6 bases from V and 2 bases from J, with 14 bases in between. The CDR3 region is CASSQRRGGNQPQHF. The CDR3 region has the DNA TGTGCCAGCAGCCAGCGGAGGGGCGGCAATCAGCCCCAGCATTTT.

The rearrangement uses TRBV12-3 or TRBV12-4 and TRBJ2-5; no clear D gene. The CDR3 has 12 amino acids. V gave up 6 bases and J gave up 5 bases, with 10 bases separating them. The CDR3 region is CASSPGGETQYF. CDR3 coding DNA: TGTGCCAGCAGCCCAGGTGGGGAGACCCAGTACTTC.

V and J are TRBV18 and TRBJ2-5; TRBD2 aligns across 7 bases. The CDR3 runs to 14 residues. From germline, CDR1 is KGHSH and CDR2 LQKENI. After removal of 4 bases from V and 4 bases from J, the junction contained 6 bases not matched to a gene. CDR3 region: CASSLTSVGETQYF. The CDR3 region has the DNA TGTGCCAGCTCACTTACTAGCGTTGGAGAGACCCAGTACTTC.

The chain has TRBV10-3 and TRBJ2-7, with 8 bases aligning to TRBD1. The CDR3 extends over 14 amino acids. After removal of 5 bases from V and 5 bases from J, the junction contained 8 bases not matched to a gene. Germline V gene sequence: CDR1 ENHRY, CDR2 SYGVKD. CDR3 bases: TGTGCCATCAGTAAGGCAGGGGGCTGGGACGAGCAGTACTTC. Protein sequence: CAISKAGGWDEQYF.

This chain uses TRBV2 with TRBJ2-1; a weak D match, TRBD2 (6 bases). V lost 4 bases and J 9 bases, leaving 22 bases between the germline ends. This CDR3 spans 16 amino acids. In germline, CDR1 is SNHLY, CDR2 FYNNEI. The CDR3 sequence: CASSVSYGSSRVEQFF. The CDR3 DNA reads TGTGCCAGCAGTGTTTCCTACGGGAGTAGTCGTGTTGAGCAGTTCTTC.

The J gene is TRBJ2-3, the V gene TRBV24-1; D is unresolved. In germline, CDR1 is KGHDR, CDR2 SFDVKD. Trimming removed 12 bases at V and 2 bases at J, with 14 bases between. The CDR3 loop spans 13 amino acids. CDR3: CAASPGDTDTQYF. The CDR3 region has the DNA TGTGCCGCAAGCCCGGGTGACACAGATACGCAGTATTTT.

The chain uses TRBV19 and TRBJ2-7; 9 bases match TRBD1. The CDR3 spans 14 residues. Germline loops: CDR1 LNHDA, CDR2 SQIVND (reference sequence). The ends lost 4 bases at V and 3 bases at J; junction bases unmatched: 4. The CDR3 DNA reads TGTGCCAGTAGTAGGGAGACAGGGGGCTACGAGCAGTACTTC. Residues: CASSRETGGYEQYF.

This clone has a single count. J is TRBJ2-7 and V is TRBV11-2, with D unclear. V gave up 5 bases and J gave up 6 bases, with 8 bases separating them. The CDR3 sequence is 11 residues long. CDR1 is SGHAT, CDR2 FQNNGV, per germline. This chain's CDR3 is CASSTRSEQYF. As DNA, the CDR3 is TGTGCCAGCAGCACCCGTAGCGAGCAGTACTTC. Based on the CDR3 plus reference TRBV11-2 and TRBJ2-7, the full variable domain is EAGVAQSPRYKIIEKRQSVAFWCNPISGHATLYWYQQILGQGPKLLIQFQNNGVVDDSQLPKDRFSAERLKGVDSTLKIQPAKLEDSAVYLCASSTRSEQYFGPGTRLTVT.

This chain joins TRBV6-4 and TRBJ1-5; D unclear. Germline loops: CDR1 MRHNA, CDR2 SNTAGT. Trimming left V 3 bases short and J 9 bases short, with 12 bases between. This CDR3 region has 13 residues. In DNA, the CDR3 is TGTGCCAGCAGTGAAAGATTGGCGGGGCCCCAGCATTTT. Its protein is CASSERLAGPQHF.

V usage is TRBV6-2 or TRBV6-3 and J usage is TRBJ2-5; D gene unclear. The CDR3 has 13 amino acids. Trimming removed 5 bases from V and 1 base from J, with 8 bases in between. In germline, CDR1 is MNHEY, CDR2 SVGEGT. The CDR3 protein is CASSTQFQETQYF. CDR3 nucleotide sequence: TGTGCCAGCAGTACCCAGTTCCAAGAGACCCAGTACTTC.

The chain combines TRBV5-6 with TRBJ2-1; no reliable D call. V shed 1 base and J shed 5 bases, with 13 bases lying between them. The CDR3 has 15 amino acids. CDR1 is SGHDT, CDR2 YYEEEE, per germline. The CDR3 reads CASSLPALNHNEQFF. CDR3 DNA: TGTGCCAGCAGCTTGCCCGCGCTCAACCACAATGAGCAGTTCTTC.

The chain is built from TRBV6-5 and TRBJ2-7; possible D gene TRBD1, 7 bases. V was cut by 2 bases and J by 2 bases, with 10 bases left in between. This CDR3 spans 14 amino acids. Looked up from germline, CDR1 is MNHEY and CDR2 is SVGAGI. CDR3 in DNA: TGTGCCAGCAGTTACGGCAGGGGGGCCTACGAGCAGTACTTC. Its translation: CASSYGRGAYEQYF.

The chain joins TRBV19 to TRBJ1-5; possibly TRBD1 for D (6 bases). Germline CDR1 LNHDA, CDR2 SQIVND (reference sequence). CDR3 size: 14 residues. Trimming took 4 bases from V and 7 from J, leaving 14 bases between them. CDR3: CASSNLQGRQPQHF. Written as DNA, the CDR3 is TGTGCCAGTAGTAACCTACAGGGTAGGCAGCCCCAGCATTTT. Complete variable domain (other parts from reference TRBV19 and TRBJ1-5): DGGITQSPKYLFRKEGQNVTLSCEQNLNHDAMYWYRQDPGQGLRLIYYSQIVNDFQKGDIAEGYSVSREKKESFPLTVTSAQKNPTAFYLCASSNLQGRQPQHFGDGTRLSIL.

The V gene is TRBV18, the J gene TRBJ2-7; D possibly corresponds to TRBD2 (6 bases). CDR1 and CDR2 (germline): KGHSH, LQKENI. CDR3 length: 15 amino acids. V lost 2 bases and J 0 bases, leaving 11 bases between the germline ends. In DNA, the CDR3 is TGTGCCAGCTCACCAGGTCGGGAGAGCTCCTACGAGCAGTACTTC. Translation: CASSPGRESSYEQYF.

This chain links TRBV18 with TRBJ2-1, with TRBD2 matching over 13 bases. The CDR3 has 17 amino acids. V shed 3 bases and J 8 bases; nucleotides not matched to a gene: 10. Germline values: CDR1 KGHSH, CDR2 LQKENI. In DNA form, the CDR3 reads TGTGCCAGCTCACCGGGACTAGCGGGAATATGGTCAGATGAGCAGTTCTTC. Translating it yields CASSPGLAGIWSDEQFF. Together with reference TRBV18 and TRBJ2-1, the CDR3 gives the full variable domain: NAGVMQNPRHLVRRRGQEARLRCSPMKGHSHVYWYRQLPEEGLKFMVYLQKENIIDESGMPKERFSAEFPKEGPSILRIQQVVRGDSAAYFCASSPGLAGIWSDEQFFGPGTRLTVL.

This chain connects TRBV7-3 to TRBJ1-4; 9 bases align to TRBD1. The CDR3 sequence is 17 residues long. The germline CDR1 and CDR2 sequences are SGHTA and FQGTGA. V trimming: 1 base; J trimming: 4 bases; junction bases outside the gene matches: 7. CDR3 loop: CASSLILGQGNNEKLFF. The CDR3 DNA reads TGTGCCAGCAGCTTAATATTGGGACAGGGCAATAATGAAAAACTGTTTTTT.

J is TRBJ1-1 and V is TRBV30; D not resolved. V was trimmed by 3 bases and J by 1 base, leaving 9 bases between them. The CDR3 runs 13 residues. The germline gives CDR1 GTSNPN, CDR2 SVGIG (reference sequence). CDR3 sequence: CAWSRNRNTEAFF. CDR3 DNA sequence: TGTGCCTGGAGCAGAAACCGGAACACTGAAGCTTTCTTT.

CDR3 coding DNA: TGTGCCAGCAGTTTACACCTCCTAGCGGCAGCTACGGAGCAGTACTTC. This sequence encodes CASSLHLLAAATEQYF. The genes are TRBV28 and TRBJ2-7; 7 bases line up with TRBD2. With 2 bases clipped from V and 7 bases from J, the junction kept 14 bases outside the gene matches. Germline V gene sequence: CDR1 MDHEN, CDR2 SYDVKM. The length of the CDR3 is 16 residues. Full variable domain (outside the CDR3, taken from reference TRBV28 and TRBJ2-7): DVKVTQSSRYLVKRTGEKVFLECVQDMDHENMFWYRQDPGLGLRLIYFSYDVKMKEKGDIPEGYSVSREKKERFSLILESASTNQTSMYLCASSLHLLAAATEQYFGPGTRLTVT.

The chain recombines TRBV4-3 with TRBJ2-1, with D possibly TRBD2 on 6 matching bases. Germline-derived CDR1 and CDR2 are LGHNA and YSLEER. V was pared by 1 base and J by 4 bases, with 11 bases between. The length of the CDR3 is 15 residues. The CDR3 loop reads CASSQGGGVYNEQFF. The CDR3 DNA sequence: TGCGCCAGCAGCCAAGGGGGCGGGGTTTACAATGAGCAGTTCTTC.

The rearrangement uses TRBV7-3 and TRBJ2-1, with D perhaps TRBD1 (6 bases). CDR1 and CDR2 (germline): SGHTA, FQGTGA. Trimming took off 1 base at V and 9 bases at J, with 10 bases between the two ends. CDR3 size: 13 residues. The CDR3 DNA sequence: TGTGCCAGCAGCTTAAGGGGGCGAGGTGAGCAGTTCTTC. It codes for CASSLRGRGEQFF.